The 19 T cell receptor beta chains below all came from one sample that was sequenced in a study of cytotoxic CD8 clonotypes in ibrutinib-treated CLL (dated by TCRdb to the early 2020s). This specimen's time point label, interpreted: 24 months on ibrutinib. Library preparation used the immunoSEQ multiplex PCR assay. Held by TCRdb, this immuneACCESS table contains in-frame sequences only and omits some clones. Under half of the omission traces to an unresolved V gene where checked; the cause of the rest is unknown. In all, the sample holds some 130,000 clones, and around four fifths of those were seen once. The ten biggest clones cover roughly 3.3% of the sample. This material consisted of PBMCs, taken after 24 months of ibrutinib treatment. The receptors were gathered from a human donor with chronic lymphocytic leukemia.

This chain links TRBV29-1 with TRBJ2-7; D may correspond to TRBD1 or TRBD2 (5 bases each). The CDR3 covers 14 residues. Germline CDR1 and CDR2: SQVTM and ANQGSEA. V was pared by 6 bases and J by 2 bases, with 17 bases between. The CDR3 spells CSVGHGDQPYEQYF. CDR3 sequence (DNA): TGCAGCGTGGGGCATGGGGACCAACCCTACGAGCAGTACTTC.

This clone was counted a few times. The gene calls are TRBV5-4 and TRBJ1-1; D gene unclear. V was shortened by 3 bases and J by 2 bases, with 11 bases between the two germline ends. Germline V lookup: CDR1 SGHNT, CDR2 YYREEE (reference sequence). The CDR3 sequence is 14 residues long. CDR3 bases: TGTGCCAGCAGCTCAGAGTTCACTAACACTGAAGCTTTCTTT. Translated: CASSSEFTNTEAFF.

The chain combines TRBV9 with TRBJ2-5, with TRBD2 matching 15 bases. Germline CDR1 is SGDLS and CDR2 is YYNGEE. The CDR3 has 16 amino acids. Unmatched junction bases numbered 4, after V lost 0 bases and J lost 7 bases. CDR3: CASSVDAGLAGGTQYF. The CDR3 coding sequence is TGTGCCAGCAGCGTAGATGCGGGACTAGCGGGGGGGACCCAGTACTTC.

This chain joins TRBV28 and TRBJ1-2, with D unresolved. V lost 5 bases, J lost 9 bases, and 16 bases lay in between. Germline V gives CDR1 MDHEN, CDR2 SYDVKM. CDR3 size: 13 residues. In DNA, the CDR3 is TGTGCCAGCAGTGAACGGGATTTGAATAGCTACACCTTC. Residues: CASSERDLNSYTF.

CDR3 protein: CASSSQGAGETQYF. The CDR3 DNA reads TGTGCCAGCAGCTCTCAGGGGGCAGGGGAGACCCAGTACTTC. The rearrangement links TRBV7-3 to TRBJ2-5; TRBD1 agrees at 8 bases. The germline V gene encodes CDR1 SGHTA and CDR2 FQGTGA. The ends lost 4 bases at V and 5 bases at J; junction bases unmatched: 6. This CDR3 is built from 14 residues.

The genes are TRBV30 and TRBJ2-3, with D hard to call. Germline lookup yields CDR1 GTSNPN and CDR2 SVGIG (reference sequence). V was trimmed by 4 bases and J by 1 base, leaving 3 bases between them. The CDR3 loop spans 11 amino acids. This CDR3 is CAWKGTDTQYF. The CDR3 DNA reads as TGTGCCTGGAAAGGCACAGATACGCAGTATTTT.

This clone was seen a handful of times. The chain links TRBV21-1 to TRBJ1-3; whether TRBD1, the table's D call, matches the DNA was not checked. TRBV21-1 is noted as a pseudogene. The CDR3 has 15 residues. The CDR3 loop reads CASTTNRGPANTIYF. In nucleotides, the CDR3 is TGTGCCAGCACAACTAACAGGGGCCCAGCGAACACCATATATTTT.

This chain uses TRBV7-6 with TRBJ1-1; no reliable D call. This CDR3 has 15 residues. Trimming cost V 5 bases and J 3 bases, with 16 bases left between them. Germline loops: CDR1 SGHVS, CDR2 FNYEAQ. CDR3 residues: CASSRRPLLDTEAFF. The DNA of the CDR3 is TGTGCCAGCAGCCGGCGTCCGCTGTTGGACACTGAAGCTTTCTTT.

The gene calls are TRBV7-9 and TRBJ1-2; D ambiguous. The CDR3 spans 10 residues. V gave up 1 base and J gave up 6 bases, with 0 bases separating them. Germline V gene sequence: CDR1 SEHNR, CDR2 FQNEAQ (reference sequence). Here the CDR3 reads CASSLDGYTF. In DNA, the CDR3 is TGTGCCAGCAGCTTAGATGGCTACACCTTC.

The V gene is TRBV30, the J gene TRBJ2-7, with 10 bases identical to TRBD1. V gave up 0 bases and J gave up 6 bases; unmatched junction bases: 11. The germline V gene encodes CDR1 GTSNPN and CDR2 SVGIG (reference sequence). The CDR3 totals 16 residues. The CDR3 region is CAWSVRGQGRIVEQYF. The CDR3 DNA is TGTGCCTGGAGTGTAAGGGGACAGGGGAGGATCGTCGAGCAGTACTTC.

This sequence joins TRBV6-6 and TRBJ2-2; 8 bases line up with TRBD2. Germline lookup yields CDR1 MNHNY and CDR2 SVGAGI (reference sequence). The CDR3 loop spans 14 amino acids. Trimming at V came to 6 bases and at J to 5 bases, leaving 5 bases not matched to a gene. The CDR3 is CASSAGGHTGELFF. Here the CDR3 DNA reads TGTGCCAGCAGCGCGGGGGGCCATACCGGGGAGCTGTTTTTT.

This chain connects TRBV6-1 to TRBJ2-3, with TRBD2 identical over 7 bases. The CDR3 is made up of 15 amino acids. Germline V lookup: CDR1 MNHNS, CDR2 SASEGT. V lost 0 bases to trimming and J lost 7 bases; unmatched junction nucleotides: 7. CDR3 coding DNA: TGTGCCAGCAGTGAAGCTGCGTCGGGAGGTTATACGCAGTATTTT. Translating it yields CASSEAASGGYTQYF.

The chain recombines TRBV6-5 with TRBJ1-2; D gene uncertain. The CDR3 consists of 12 residues. Trimming pared 6 bases from V and 7 bases from J, leaving 12 bases between. Germline assignment: CDR1 MNHEY and CDR2 SVGAGI. CDR3: CASRRPDGGYTF. CDR3 coding DNA: TGTGCCAGCAGACGCCCGGATGGTGGCTACACCTTC.

Points on this clone: Sequence at one end of the junction differs from germline and may be a read error. V usage is TRBV9 and J usage is TRBJ2-5; D is possibly TRBD1 (9 bases). CDR1 and CDR2 (germline): SGDLS, YYNGEE. The CDR3 loop spans 18 amino acids. CDR3 nucleotides: TGTGCCCGCAGCGTAGGCCCCGGGGGGGGGACAGGGCAAGAGACCCAGTACTTC. This encodes CARSVGPGGGTGQETQYF.

This chain joins TRBV11-3 and TRBJ2-3; 11 bases align to TRBD2. This CDR3 region has 15 residues. V was clipped by 3 bases and J by 3 bases; unmatched bases: 2. The germline V gene has CDR1 SGHNT and CDR2 YENEEA. The CDR3 coding sequence is TGTGCCAGCAGCTTGACTAGCGGGGATACAGATACGCAGTATTTT. Amino acids: CASSLTSGDTDTQYF.

This chain connects TRBV7-2 to TRBJ2-7; D not certain. Germline CDR1 SGHTA, CDR2 FQGNSA. V was trimmed by 7 bases and J by 3 bases, leaving 16 bases between them. The CDR3 has 14 residues. Here the CDR3 DNA reads TGTGCCAGCACTGTGTTGGGTCTCAACTACGAGCAGTACTTC. This gives the protein CASTVLGLNYEQYF.

J is TRBJ1-6 and V is TRBV6-6, with 8 nucleotides matching TRBD1. The J segment lost 8 bases and the V segment lost 2 bases, leaving 2 bases of the junction unmatched. The CDR3 spans 14 residues. Germline CDR1 reads MNHNY; CDR2 reads SVGAGI (reference sequence). The DNA of the CDR3 is TGTGCCAGCAGTTACGACAGGGGCGATTCACCCCTCCACTTT. This gives the protein CASSYDRGDSPLHF.

This clone was seen once. This chain links TRBV21-1 with TRBJ2-3; no check of the table's D call, TRBD2, against the DNA was made. TRBV21-1 is shown as a pseudogene. The CDR3 contains 23 residues. The CDR3 bases are TGTGCCAGCAGCAGATGGTTGACAGGGTGGCTAGCGGGGGGCCGACCAAGCACAGATACGCAGTATTTT. It codes for CASSRWLTGWLAGGRPSTDTQYF.

V usage is TRBV4-2 and J usage is TRBJ1-4; tentatively, D is TRBD1 (6 bases). The CDR3 is 17 residues long. The V gene lost 1 base and the J gene lost 0 bases, with 12 bases spanning the gap. Germline CDR1 and CDR2: LGHNA and YNFKEQ. The CDR3 nucleotides are TGTGCCAGCAGCCAAGTAACCGGGACAACAACTAATGAAAAACTGTTTTTT. This gives the protein CASSQVTGTTTNEKLFF.